Listed here are 17 T cell receptor beta chains from one sample, sequenced in a study of blood T cells in healthy people across ages. The second PCR ran roughly 6 to 12 cycles with a sample-barcoded 5' primer and J-beta primers. TCRdb itself ran the 5' RACE reads through MiXCR, one entry per CDR3 protein. This sample has roughly 650,000 distinct CDR3 sequences, with approximately 29% found just once. The sample consisted of blood. Receptors were obtained from a woman older than 75 in good health.

This clonotype was recorded many times. The chain joins TRBV7-2 to TRBJ1-1, with a possible D match to TRBD1 (6 bases). The germline CDR1 and CDR2 sequences are SGHTA and FQGNSA. The ends were cut back, 5 bases at V and 3 bases at J, with 16 bases in the middle. There are 15 residues in the CDR3. CDR3 nucleotide sequence: TGTGCCAGCAGCCCAAGGGGGGGCGCGGACACTGAAGCTTTCTTT. Amino acids: CASSPRGGADTEAFF.

A few counts support this clonotype. The chain links TRBV28 to TRBJ1-4, with D tentatively TRBD1 (5 bases). The CDR3 extends over 16 amino acids. Germline V gene sequence: CDR1 MDHEN, CDR2 SYDVKM. Trimming removed 5 bases from V and 4 bases from J, with 17 bases in between. This chain's CDR3 is CASSVPQTGLNEKLFF. The CDR3 bases are TGTGCCAGCAGTGTCCCCCAAACAGGACTTAATGAAAAACTGTTTTTT.

The chain joins TRBV11-3 to TRBJ2-7, with 9 bases aligning to TRBD2. Germline CDR1 reads SGHNT; CDR2 reads YENEEA. The CDR3 spans 16 residues. V was clipped by 5 bases and J by 7 bases; unmatched bases: 15. The CDR3 DNA reads as TGTGCCAGCAGCCGCCTATTAGCGGGAGTCGTGAATGAGCAGTACTTC. Its translation is CASSRLLAGVVNEQYF.

This chain links TRBV20-1 with TRBJ2-1; a weak D match, TRBD2 (6 bases). This CDR3 contains 15 residues. Germline values: CDR1 DFQATT, CDR2 SNEGSKA (reference sequence). V lost 6 bases and J 7 bases, leaving 22 bases between the germline ends. The CDR3 region has the DNA TGCAGTGCGAAAATCGGGAGTGGTGCAACAAATGAGCAGTTCTTC. Protein product: CSAKIGSGATNEQFF.

The V and J genes are TRBV20-1 and TRBJ2-5; TRBD2 matches 10 bases. Looked up from germline, CDR1 is DFQATT and CDR2 is SNEGSKA (reference sequence). The length of the CDR3 is 13 residues. The CDR3 here is CSVSGGGDNEQYF. The DNA for the CDR3 is TGCAGCGTAAGCGGGGGGGGCGACAATGAGCAGTACTTC.

The DNA for the CDR3 is TGTGCCAGCAGTTCAGATAGGGCAGGGGGGCATGAGCAGTACTTC. Its translation: CASSSDRAGGHEQYF. The chain couples TRBV9 to TRBJ2-5; TRBD1 is a possible D gene (7 bases). Per the germline V gene, CDR1 is SGDLS and CDR2 is YYNGEE. V lost 5 bases, J lost 11 bases, and 25 bases lay in between. The CDR3 runs to 15 residues.

This clonotype was detected only a few times. Sequence at one end of the junction differs from germline and may be a read error. The rearrangement links TRBV6-1 to TRBJ2-2, with a possible D match to TRBD2 (5 bases). This CDR3 region has 14 residues. The V gene's germline CDR1 is MNHNS and CDR2 SASEGT. The CDR3 DNA is TGTGCCAGCAGTGTGGCAGGACCCACCGGGGAGCGGTTTTTT. Translation: CASSVAGPTGERFF.

For this clonotype: A much larger clone differs by one base, so this may be a read error. The chain links TRBV20-1 to TRBJ2-7; the D is unclear. The CDR3 contains 13 residues. From germline, CDR1 is DFQATT and CDR2 SNEGSKA (reference sequence). Trimming cost V 0 bases and J 0 bases, with 6 bases left between them. The CDR3 loop reads CSARDMDSYEQYF. CDR3 coding DNA: TGCAGTGCTAGAGATATGGACTCCTACGAGCAGTACTTC.

This clonotype appeared once. This rearrangement joins TRBV6-2 or TRBV6-3 to TRBJ2-1, with TRBD1 matching 9 bases. The junction had 6 bases not matched to a gene; V was cut back by 9 bases and J by 9 bases. The length of the CDR3 is 12 residues. Per the germline V gene, CDR1 is MNHEY and CDR2 is SVGEGT. The CDR3, as DNA: TGTGCCAGTCAGGACAGGGGAGGTGAGCAGTTCTTC. Encoded protein: CASQDRGGEQFF.

Regarding this clonotype: Possible read error: a much larger clone is one base away. The chain combines TRBV5-1 with TRBJ2-1; D uncertain. The CDR3 runs 13 residues. Per the germline V gene, CDR1 is SGHRS and CDR2 is YFSETQ. CDR3 in amino acids: CASSLALGNEQCF. The CDR3 DNA is TGCGCCAGCAGCTTGGCTCTGGGGAATGAGCAGTGCTTC.

Details on this clonotype: Being one base from a much bigger clone, this may be a read error. The genes are TRBV5-1 and TRBJ1-1; D gene uncertain. Germline V lookup: CDR1 SGHRS, CDR2 YFSETQ. The CDR3 has 14 amino acids. DNA of the CDR3: TGCGCCAGCAGCTTTGCGGGGATGAACACTGAAGTTTTCTTT. As protein: CASSFAGMNTEVFF.

Comments on this clonotype: A much larger clone is a single base away; this may be a read error. This sequence joins TRBV9 and TRBJ2-6; D tentatively reads TRBD1 or TRBD2 (5 bases each). This CDR3 region has 18 residues. Germline assignment: CDR1 SGDLS and CDR2 YYNGEE. The CDR3: CASSVRGHSVSGANVRTF. CDR3 sequence (DNA): TGTGCCAGCAGCGTACGCGGGCATTCCGTCTCTGGGGCCAACGTCCGGACTTTC.

Many counts were recorded for this clonotype. This chain connects TRBV7-2 to TRBJ2-7; D call uncertain. Germline CDR1 SGHTA, CDR2 FQGNSA. CDR3 size: 15 residues. Trimming pared 5 bases from V and 5 bases from J, leaving 19 bases between. In nucleotides, the CDR3 is TGTGCCAGCAGCCCGAATAGGGCGTTAAGCCACGAGCAGTACTTC. Translated, it gives CASSPNRALSHEQYF.

This clonotype appeared many times. The chain uses TRBV12-3 or TRBV12-4 and TRBJ1-5; 11 bases are a match to TRBD1. The CDR3 loop spans 18 amino acids. V lost 2 bases to trimming and J lost 2 bases; unmatched junction nucleotides: 8. The CDR3 region has the DNA TGTGCCAGCAGTTTATGGACAGGGGGCGCGGTTGGCAATCAGCCCCAGCATTTT. Translated, it gives CASSLWTGGAVGNQPQHF.

The chain carries TRBV19 and TRBJ2-3; possibly TRBD2 for D (7 bases). V was cut by 0 bases and J by 1 base, with 11 bases left in between. CDR3 length: 16 amino acids. Germline V CDR1 and CDR2: LNHDA, SQIVND (reference sequence). The CDR3 region has the DNA TGTGCCAGTAGTATAGAGGGGCGGGGGCGCACAGATACGCAGTATTTT. This sequence encodes CASSIEGRGRTDTQYF.

This clonotype was seen many times. The chain combines TRBV7-8 with TRBJ2-6, with D possibly TRBD1 on 6 matching bases. CDR3 size: 15 residues. V was pared by 1 base and J by 3 bases, with 7 bases between. Germline CDR1 SGHVS, CDR2 FQNEAQ. The CDR3 DNA follows: TGTGCCAGCAGCTTAGAGGGGGTTGGGGCCAACGTCCTGACTTTC. It is translated as CASSLEGVGANVLTF.

On this clonotype itself: This may be a read error: a much more frequent sequence differs by one nucleotide. The genes are TRBV20-1 and TRBJ2-5; D may be TRBD1 or TRBD2 (5 bases each). Looked up from germline, CDR1 is DFQATT and CDR2 is SNEGSKA (reference sequence). The CDR3 runs 13 residues. Between the trimmed V and J ends, which lost 3 bases and 11 bases, there was a span of 19 bases. The CDR3 nucleotides are TGCAGTGCTAGTCAAGGGACCTACAATGAGCAGTACTTC. Its protein product is CSASQGTYNEQYF.